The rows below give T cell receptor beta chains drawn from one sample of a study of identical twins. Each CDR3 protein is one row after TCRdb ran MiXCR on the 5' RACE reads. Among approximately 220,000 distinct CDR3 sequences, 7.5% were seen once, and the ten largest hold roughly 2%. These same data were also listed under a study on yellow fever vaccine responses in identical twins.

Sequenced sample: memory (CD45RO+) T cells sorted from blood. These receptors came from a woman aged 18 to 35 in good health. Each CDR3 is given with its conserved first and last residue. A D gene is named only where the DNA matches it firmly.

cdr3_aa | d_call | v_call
CASSQGAPWGGPETDTQYF | NA | TRBV4-2
CASSYSGTEPGELFF | NA | TRBV6-2/TRBV6-3
CASGRRDRAYNEQFF | TRBD1 | TRBV5-1
CASSPDRDQPQHF | TRBD1 | TRBV2
CASSYGPPRGSSYEQYF | NA | TRBV6-5
CASSQEGYSNTEAFF | NA | TRBV4-3
CASSLTGASSYNEQFF | NA | TRBV7-9
CSALPLAGDNEQFF | NA | TRBV20-1
CASRLRSPGELFF | NA | TRBV7-2
CASSTPGPNQPQHF | NA | TRBV27
CASSPTSFGEQYF | NA | TRBV12-3/TRBV12-4
CSASWVDTQYF | NA | TRBV20-1
CASSLGTPGRYIQYF | NA | TRBV28
CASSTGPTYEQYF | NA | TRBV7-2
CASSSDVNEQFF | NA | TRBV7-3
CASSLVSSGSTDTQYF | TRBD2 | TRBV5-1
CASSWGLGANVLTF | NA | TRBV5-6
CATSRDPGTSGGSSTDTQYF | TRBD2 | TRBV15
CASRYTSSYEQYF | NA | TRBV6-6
CASSYGTSAETQYF | TRBD2 | TRBV6-2/TRBV6-3
CASSQDGRGGGELFF | NA | TRBV4-3
CASSTAAISGNTIYF | NA | TRBV12-3/TRBV12-4